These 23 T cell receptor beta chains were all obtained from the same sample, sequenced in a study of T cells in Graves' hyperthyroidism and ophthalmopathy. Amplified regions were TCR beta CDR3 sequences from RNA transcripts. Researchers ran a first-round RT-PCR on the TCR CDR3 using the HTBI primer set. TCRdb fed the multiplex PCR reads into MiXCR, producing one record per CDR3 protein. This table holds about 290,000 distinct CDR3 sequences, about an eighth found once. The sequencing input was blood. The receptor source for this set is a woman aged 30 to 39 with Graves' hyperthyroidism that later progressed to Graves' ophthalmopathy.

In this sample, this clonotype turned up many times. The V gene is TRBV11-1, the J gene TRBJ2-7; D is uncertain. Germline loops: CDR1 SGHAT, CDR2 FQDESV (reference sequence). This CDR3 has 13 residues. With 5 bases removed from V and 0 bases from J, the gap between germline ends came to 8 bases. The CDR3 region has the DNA TGTGCCAGCAGCCCACGGACCTCCTACGAGCAGTACTTC. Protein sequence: CASSPRTSYEQYF.

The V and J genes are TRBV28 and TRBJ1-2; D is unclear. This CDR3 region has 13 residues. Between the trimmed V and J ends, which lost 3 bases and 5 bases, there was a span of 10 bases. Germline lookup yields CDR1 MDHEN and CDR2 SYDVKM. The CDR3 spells CASSFAGKYGYTF. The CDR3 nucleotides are TGTGCCAGCAGTTTTGCCGGGAAATATGGCTACACCTTC.

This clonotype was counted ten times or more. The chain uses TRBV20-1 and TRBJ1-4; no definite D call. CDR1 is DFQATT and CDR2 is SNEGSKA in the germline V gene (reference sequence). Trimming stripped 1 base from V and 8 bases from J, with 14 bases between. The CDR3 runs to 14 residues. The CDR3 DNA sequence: TGCAGTGCTAGAGGATACGAAGGAGTAGAAAAACTGTTTTTT. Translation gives CSARGYEGVEKLFF.

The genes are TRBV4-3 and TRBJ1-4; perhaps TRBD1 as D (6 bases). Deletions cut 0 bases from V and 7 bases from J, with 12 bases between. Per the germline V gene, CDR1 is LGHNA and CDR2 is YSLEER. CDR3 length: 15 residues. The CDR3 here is CASSQDTGSGEKLFF. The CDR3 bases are TGCGCCAGCAGCCAAGACACAGGGTCCGGTGAAAAACTGTTTTTT.

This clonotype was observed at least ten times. Here the CDR3 reads CASSPLESSTDTQYF. In DNA form, the CDR3 reads TGTGCCAGCTCACCCCTAGAATCAAGCACAGATACGCAGTATTTT. This chain uses TRBV18 with TRBJ2-3; no clear D. Trimming took 3 bases from V and 0 from J, leaving 10 bases between them. This CDR3 spans 15 amino acids. The germline V gene has CDR1 KGHSH and CDR2 LQKENI.

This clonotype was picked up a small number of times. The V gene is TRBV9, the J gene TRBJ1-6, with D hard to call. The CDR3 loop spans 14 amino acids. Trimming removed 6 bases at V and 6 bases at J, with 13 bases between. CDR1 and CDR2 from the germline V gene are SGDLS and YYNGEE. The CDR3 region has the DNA TGTGCCAGCACCCCCGGCCTTACTAATTCACCCCTCCACTTT. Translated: CASTPGLTNSPLHF.

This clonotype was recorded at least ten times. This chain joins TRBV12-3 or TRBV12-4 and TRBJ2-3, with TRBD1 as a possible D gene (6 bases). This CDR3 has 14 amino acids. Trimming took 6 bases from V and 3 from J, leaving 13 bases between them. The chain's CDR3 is CASRLQTGTDTQYF. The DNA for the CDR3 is TGTGCCAGCAGACTCCAAACAGGGACAGATACGCAGTATTTT.

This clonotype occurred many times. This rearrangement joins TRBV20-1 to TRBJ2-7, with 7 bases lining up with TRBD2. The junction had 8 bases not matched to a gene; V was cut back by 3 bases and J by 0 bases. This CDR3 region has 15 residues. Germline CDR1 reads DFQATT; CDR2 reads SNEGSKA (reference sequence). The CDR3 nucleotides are TGCAGTGCTAGGCCAACTAGCGTAGCCTCCTACGAGCAGTACTTC. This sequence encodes CSARPTSVASYEQYF.

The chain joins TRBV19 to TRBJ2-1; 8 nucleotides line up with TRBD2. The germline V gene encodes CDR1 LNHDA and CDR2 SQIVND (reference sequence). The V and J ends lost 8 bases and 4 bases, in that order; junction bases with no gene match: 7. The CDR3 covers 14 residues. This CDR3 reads CASSLSGEYNEQFF. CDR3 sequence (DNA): TGTGCCAGTTCCCTTAGCGGGGAATACAATGAGCAGTTCTTC.

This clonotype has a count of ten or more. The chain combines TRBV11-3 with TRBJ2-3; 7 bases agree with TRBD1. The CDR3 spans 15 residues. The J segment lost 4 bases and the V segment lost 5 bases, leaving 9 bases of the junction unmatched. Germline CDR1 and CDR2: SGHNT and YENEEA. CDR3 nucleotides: TGTGCCAGCAGCCTCCGACAGGGTGGGGCAGATACGCAGTATTTT. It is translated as CASSLRQGGADTQYF.

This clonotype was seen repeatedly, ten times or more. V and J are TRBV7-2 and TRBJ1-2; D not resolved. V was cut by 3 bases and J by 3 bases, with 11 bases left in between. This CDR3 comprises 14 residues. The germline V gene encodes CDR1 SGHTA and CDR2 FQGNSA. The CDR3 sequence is CASSFEGAYYGYTF. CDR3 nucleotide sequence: TGTGCCAGCAGCTTCGAGGGAGCCTACTATGGCTACACCTTC.

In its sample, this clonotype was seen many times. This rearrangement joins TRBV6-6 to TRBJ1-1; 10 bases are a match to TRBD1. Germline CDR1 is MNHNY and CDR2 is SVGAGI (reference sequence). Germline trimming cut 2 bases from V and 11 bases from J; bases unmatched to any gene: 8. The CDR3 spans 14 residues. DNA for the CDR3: TGTGCCAGCAGTTACCTTCGGACAGGGGGGTGGGCTTTCTTT. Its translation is CASSYLRTGGWAFF.

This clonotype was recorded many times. The CDR3 DNA sequence: TGTGCCAGCAGTTACTCTCGGACAGGAAACTATGGCTACACCTTC. It yields the protein CASSYSRTGNYGYTF. The chain has TRBV6-5 and TRBJ1-2; 7 bases are shared with TRBD1. Unmatched junction bases numbered 3, after V lost 0 bases and J lost 2 bases. Per the germline V gene, CDR1 is MNHEY and CDR2 is SVGAGI. This CDR3 is built from 15 residues.

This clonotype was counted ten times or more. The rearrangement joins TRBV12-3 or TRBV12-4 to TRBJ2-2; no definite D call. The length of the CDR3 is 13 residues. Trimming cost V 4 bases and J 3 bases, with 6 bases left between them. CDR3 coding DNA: TGTGCCAGCAGTTGGATAGACACCGGGGAGCTGTTTTTT. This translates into CASSWIDTGELFF.

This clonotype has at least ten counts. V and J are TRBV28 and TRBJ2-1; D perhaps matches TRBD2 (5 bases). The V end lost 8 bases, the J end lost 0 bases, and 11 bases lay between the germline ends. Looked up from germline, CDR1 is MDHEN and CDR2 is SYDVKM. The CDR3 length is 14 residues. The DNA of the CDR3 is TGTGCCAGCTTGAGGGTAAACTCCTACAATGAGCAGTTCTTC. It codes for CASLRVNSYNEQFF. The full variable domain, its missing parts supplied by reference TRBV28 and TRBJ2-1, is DVKVTQSSRYLVKRTGEKVFLECVQDMDHENMFWYRQDPGLGLRLIYFSYDVKMKEKGDIPEGYSVSREKKERFSLILESASTNQTSMYLCASLRVNSYNEQFFGPGTRLTVL.

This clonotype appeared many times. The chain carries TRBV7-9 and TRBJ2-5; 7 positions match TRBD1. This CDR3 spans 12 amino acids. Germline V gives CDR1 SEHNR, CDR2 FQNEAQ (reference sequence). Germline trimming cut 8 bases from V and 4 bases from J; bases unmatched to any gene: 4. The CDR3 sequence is CASGRQGETQYF. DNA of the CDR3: TGTGCCAGCGGCAGACAGGGAGAGACCCAGTACTTC.

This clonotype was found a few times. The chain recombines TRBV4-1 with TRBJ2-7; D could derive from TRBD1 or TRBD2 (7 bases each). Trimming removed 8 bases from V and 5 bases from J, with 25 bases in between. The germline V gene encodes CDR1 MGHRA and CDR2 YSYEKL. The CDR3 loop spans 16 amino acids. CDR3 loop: CASSGGGGLAPNEQYF. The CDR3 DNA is TGCGCCAGCTCAGGGGGAGGGGGTCTGGCCCCCAACGAGCAGTACTTC.

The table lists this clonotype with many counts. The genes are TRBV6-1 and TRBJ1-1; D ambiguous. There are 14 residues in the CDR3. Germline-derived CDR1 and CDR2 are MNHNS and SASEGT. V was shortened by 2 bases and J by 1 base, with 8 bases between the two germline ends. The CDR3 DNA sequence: TGTGCCAGCAGTGAATATGCAGAGAACACTGAAGCTTTCTTT. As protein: CASSEYAENTEAFF.

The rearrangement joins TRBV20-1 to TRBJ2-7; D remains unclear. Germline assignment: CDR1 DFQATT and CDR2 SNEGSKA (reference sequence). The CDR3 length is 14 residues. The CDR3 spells CRSPSTELGYEQYF. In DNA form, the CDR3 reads TGCAGGTCTCCCTCCACGGAGCTAGGCTACGAGCAGTACTTC.

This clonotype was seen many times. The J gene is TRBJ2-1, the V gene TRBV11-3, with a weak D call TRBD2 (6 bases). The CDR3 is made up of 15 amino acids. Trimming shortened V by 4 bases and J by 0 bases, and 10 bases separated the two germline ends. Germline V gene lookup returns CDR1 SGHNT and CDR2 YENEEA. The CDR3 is CASSSGLSSYNEQFF. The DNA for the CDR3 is TGTGCCAGCAGCTCGGGACTTTCCTCCTACAATGAGCAGTTCTTC.

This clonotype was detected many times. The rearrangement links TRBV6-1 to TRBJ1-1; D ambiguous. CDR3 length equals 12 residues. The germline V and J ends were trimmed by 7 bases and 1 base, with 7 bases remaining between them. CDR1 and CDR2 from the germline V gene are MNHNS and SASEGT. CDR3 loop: CASKKQNTEAFF. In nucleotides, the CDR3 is TGTGCCAGCAAGAAACAGAACACTGAAGCTTTCTTT.

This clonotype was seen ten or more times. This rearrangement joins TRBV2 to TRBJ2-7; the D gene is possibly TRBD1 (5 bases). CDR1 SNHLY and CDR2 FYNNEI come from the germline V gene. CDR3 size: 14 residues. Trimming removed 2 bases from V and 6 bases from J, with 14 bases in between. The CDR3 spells CASSECQGSCEQYF. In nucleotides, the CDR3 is TGTGCCAGCAGTGAATGCCAGGGATCATGCGAGCAGTACTTC. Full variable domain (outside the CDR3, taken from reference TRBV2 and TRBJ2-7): EPEVTQTPSHQVTQMGQEVILRCVPISNHLYFYWYRQILGQKVEFLVSFYNNEISEKSEIFDDQFSVERPDGSNFTLKIRSTKLEDSAMYFCASSECQGSCEQYFGPGTRLTVT.

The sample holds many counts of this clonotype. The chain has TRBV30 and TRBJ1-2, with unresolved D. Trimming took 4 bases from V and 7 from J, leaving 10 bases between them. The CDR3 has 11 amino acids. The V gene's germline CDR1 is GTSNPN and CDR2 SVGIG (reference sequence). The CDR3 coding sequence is TGTGCCTGGATTCGCGGCTCTGGCTACACCTTC. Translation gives CAWIRGSGYTF.